These T cell receptor beta chains were read from a single sample in a study of T cells in Graves' hyperthyroidism and ophthalmopathy. TCRdb reprocessed the multiplex PCR reads via MiXCR and lists one record per CDR3 protein. The sample holds approximately 560,000 distinct CDR3 sequences; around 46% are singletons and the top ten take 6.5% to 9%. Sequences were obtained from peripheral blood or thyroid tissue (not recorded which). The receptors shown here come from a woman aged 18-29 years with Graves' hyperthyroidism. The CDR3 runs from the conserved cysteine through the conserved F or W. D genes are given only for firm matches. The size entry is marked missing in some rows and otherwise reads once, few, many or a size class.

>many|TRBJ1-2|NA|TRBV9
CASSGRDIYGYTF
TGTGCCAGCAGCGGAAGGGACATCTATGGCTACACCTTC
>NA|TRBJ1-2|NA|TRBV7-9
CAWRADRNYGYTF
TGTGCCTGGAGAGCCGACAGGAACTATGGCTACACCTTC
>NA|TRBJ2-7|TRBD1|TRBV7-2
CASRQGQGYEQYF
TGTGCCAGCCGACAGGGACAGGGCTACGAGCAGTACTTC
>NA|TRBJ1-5|NA|TRBV15
CATSRWPGGGQPQHF
TGTGCCACCAGCAGATGGCCTGGGGGTGGACAGCCCCAGCATTTT
>NA|TRBJ2-5|TRBD2|TRBV10-2
CASSQVVAAGGPDETQYF
TGCGCCAGCAGCCAAGTAGTGGCGGCGGGAGGGCCGGATGAGACCCAGTACTTC
>many|TRBJ2-5|TRBD2|TRBV24-1
CATSDQLAEGETQYF
TGTGCCACCAGTGATCAGCTAGCGGAGGGGGAGACCCAGTACTTC
>NA|TRBJ2-7|NA|TRBV7-6
CASSLYSDSYGQYF
TGTGCCAGCAGCTTGTATTCGGACTCCTACGGGCAGTACTTC
>once|TRBJ1-1|NA|TRBV6-5
CASSFRGGGNTEAFF
TGTGCCAGCAGTTTCCGGGGGGGTGGGAACACTGAAGCTTTCTTT
>few|TRBJ2-5|NA|TRBV24-1
CATSDLGDQETQYF
TGTGCCACCAGTGATTTGGGGGATCAAGAGACCCAGTACTTC
>NA|TRBJ2-5|NA|TRBV7-9
CAGRGETQYF
TGTGCCGGCAGAGGGGAGACCCAGTACTTC
>once|TRBJ1-2|NA|TRBV20-1
CSALPWGDGGYTF
TGCAGTGCACTCCCTTGGGGAGATGGTGGCTACACCTTC
>NA|TRBJ1-6|TRBD1|TRBV29-1
CSVLPGQADSPLHF
TGCAGCGTTCTGCCGGGACAGGCCGATTCACCCCTCCACTTT
>many|TRBJ1-1|TRBD1|TRBV10-3
CAISHGQGNTEAFF
TGTGCCATCAGTCACGGACAGGGGAACACTGAAGCTTTCTTT
>NA|TRBJ2-4|TRBD1|TRBV9
CASSVVRGLANIQYF
TGTGCCAGCAGCGTAGTAAGGGGGCTGGCAAACATTCAGTACTTC
>NA|TRBJ1-6|TRBD1|TRBV7-2
CASSGTGTNSPLHF
TGTGCCAGCAGTGGGACAGGGACCAATTCACCCCTCCACTTT
>NA|TRBJ1-2|NA|TRBV29-1
CSHTRDIGGYTF
TGCAGCCATACGCGGGACATCGGGGGCTACACCTTC
>NA|TRBJ1-5|TRBD1|TRBV5-1
CASSFAGGADQPQHF
TGCGCCAGCAGCTTTGCAGGGGGCGCGGATCAGCCCCAGCATTTT
>few|TRBJ1-2|NA|TRBV6-1
CASSVAGGDYGYTF
TGTGCCAGCAGTGTCGCGGGGGGTGACTATGGCTACACCTTC
>NA|TRBJ2-5|NA|TRBV7-2
CASSQFPGSLETQYF
TGCGCCAGCAGCCAATTTCCGGGGTCCCTAGAGACCCAGTACTTC
>NA|TRBJ2-7|TRBD1|TRBV9
CASSVTGTGDKQYF
TGTGCCAGCAGCGTTACCGGGACAGGGGACAAGCAGTACTTC
>NA|TRBJ1-5|NA|TRBV2
CASSGGGADQPQHF
TGTGCCAGCAGTGGAGGGGGTGCGGATCAGCCCCAGCATTTT
>NA|TRBJ2-7|TRBD1|TRBV7-9
CASSASGQGNEQYF
TGTGCCAGCAGCGCATCAGGACAGGGGAACGAGCAGTACTTC
>NA|TRBJ1-1|NA|TRBV5-1
CASSPGAQTLNTEAFF
TGCGCCAGCAGCCCGGGGGCCCAGACTCTGAACACTGAAGCTTTCTTT
>many|TRBJ1-2|NA|TRBV2
CASSDWKGNTF
TGTGCCAGCAGTGATTGGAAAGGGAACACCTTC
>NA|TRBJ2-3|TRBD2|TRBV15
CATSRAWEREGTDTQYF
TGTGCCACCAGCAGAGCGTGGGAGCGGGAGGGCACAGATACGCAGTATTTT
>NA|TRBJ2-2|NA|TRBV24-1
CATSDSSRINTGELFF
TGTGCCACCAGTGATTCCTCCAGGATCAACACCGGGGAGCTGTTTTTT
>NA|TRBJ2-7|TRBD1|TRBV7-3
CASSQRGQSYEQYF
TGTGCCAGCAGCCAACGGGGACAGAGCTACGAGCAGTACTTC
>NA|TRBJ2-7|NA|TRBV10-1
CASSPIPRVEQYF
TGCGCCAGCTCACCGATCCCAAGGGTCGAGCAGTACTTC
>NA|TRBJ1-1|NA|TRBV5-1
CASTIGGTGDTEAFF
TGCGCCAGCACCATCGGTGGGACCGGGGACACTGAAGCTTTCTTT